These 8 T cell receptor beta chains came from one sample sequenced in a study of shared clonotypes between healthy human individuals. Naive CD8 cells, CD45RO-negative and positively selected for CCR7, excluded terminally differentiated effector memory CD45RA+ cells. Sequencing used immunoSEQ multiplex PCR; TCRdb keeps in-frame clones, though not all of them. In the table there are around 2.1 million clones, about 92% of which are singletons. Input material: naive CD8+ T cells from PBMCs. The receptor source for this set is a man younger than 35 in good health. Some clones in this sample may be carry-over from other donors' samples.

As to this clone: Different DNA sequences within this sample yield the same CDR3. The chain carries TRBV7-9 and TRBJ2-5; 7 nucleotides agree with TRBD1. V was clipped by 4 bases and J by 3 bases; unmatched bases: 8. In germline, CDR1 is SEHNR, CDR2 FQNEAQ (reference sequence). The CDR3 is 15 amino acids. The CDR3 bases are TGTGCCAGCAGCTATAGACAGGGTGGGGAAGAGACCCAGTACTTC. It encodes CASSYRQGGEETQYF.

In its sample, this clone was seen once. The chain joins TRBV28 to TRBJ1-3; weak D call: TRBD1 (6 bases). The CDR3 runs to 16 residues. Germline V lookup: CDR1 MDHEN, CDR2 SYDVKM. V lost 4 bases to trimming and J lost 0 bases, with 13 bases between them. CDR3 in DNA: TGTGCCAGCAGTTCCCCCGGGACAAGCTCTGGAAACACCATATATTTT. Protein: CASSSPGTSSGNTIYF.

V gene TRBV30 combines with J gene TRBJ2-5; the D gene could be TRBD1 or TRBD2 (5 bases each). CDR1 and CDR2 (germline): GTSNPN, SVGIG (reference sequence). Deletions cut 5 bases from V and 1 base from J, with 11 bases between. There are 13 residues in the CDR3. The CDR3 sequence is CAWGLGRQETQYF. The CDR3 nucleotides are TGTGCCTGGGGGTTGGGACGCCAAGAGACCCAGTACTTC.

The chain joins TRBV6-1 to TRBJ1-4, with D perhaps TRBD1 (6 bases). This CDR3 spans 15 amino acids. V was trimmed by 6 bases and J by 3 bases, leaving 14 bases between them. CDR1 is MNHNS and CDR2 is SASEGT in the germline V gene. CDR3 protein: CASSGTGFSNEKLFF. Written as DNA, the CDR3 is TGTGCCAGCAGCGGAACAGGGTTTTCTAATGAAAAACTGTTTTTT.

This clone appeared once. This chain uses TRBV5-1 with TRBJ2-2; 8 nucleotides match TRBD1. V lost 6 bases and J lost 5; bases outside the gene matches: 12. The CDR3 extends over 16 amino acids. CDR1 SGHRS and CDR2 YFSETQ come from the germline V gene. CDR3 region: CASKNTRGRGTGELFF. In DNA, the CDR3 is TGCGCCAGCAAAAACACCAGGGGGCGAGGAACCGGGGAGCTGTTTTTT.

J is TRBJ2-4 and V is TRBV29-1; weak D call: TRBD1 (5 bases). Trimming stripped 0 bases from V and 0 bases from J, with 18 bases between. CDR3 length equals 18 residues. Germline V gene data show CDR1 as SQVTM and CDR2 as ANQGSEA. The CDR3 DNA follows: TGCAGCGTTGAAGATTCGACAGCCGAGACCCTAGCCAAAAACATTCAGTACTTC. Translating it yields CSVEDSTAETLAKNIQYF.

CDR3 DNA: TGTGCCAGTAGCCCTACCCCGACAGGGTCCACTGAAGCTTTCTTT. It specifies CASSPTPTGSTEAFF. This rearrangement joins TRBV19 to TRBJ1-1, with 7 bases identical to TRBD1. Germline-derived CDR1 and CDR2 are LNHDA and SQIVND (reference sequence). With V trimmed by 6 bases and J by 4 bases, 11 bases remained unmatched. The CDR3 loop spans 15 amino acids.

The chain recombines TRBV28 with TRBJ1-5; D call uncertain. V was cut by 4 bases and J by 4 bases, with 11 bases left in between. The V gene's germline CDR1 is MDHEN and CDR2 SYDVKM. The CDR3 has 14 residues. CDR3 sequence: CASSWTRGNQPQHF. In nucleotides, the CDR3 is TGTGCCAGCAGTTGGACCCGCGGGAATCAGCCCCAGCATTTT.